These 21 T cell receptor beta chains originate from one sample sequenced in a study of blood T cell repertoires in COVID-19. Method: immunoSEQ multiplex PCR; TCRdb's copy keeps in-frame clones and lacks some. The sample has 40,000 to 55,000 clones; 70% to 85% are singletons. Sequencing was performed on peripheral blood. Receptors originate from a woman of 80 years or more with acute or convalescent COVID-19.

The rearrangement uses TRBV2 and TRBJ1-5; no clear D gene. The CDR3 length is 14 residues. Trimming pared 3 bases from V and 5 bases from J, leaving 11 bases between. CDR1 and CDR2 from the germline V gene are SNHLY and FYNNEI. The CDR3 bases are TGTGCCAGCAGTGAGGCGGGCATCGATCAGCCCCAGCATTTT. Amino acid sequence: CASSEAGIDQPQHF.

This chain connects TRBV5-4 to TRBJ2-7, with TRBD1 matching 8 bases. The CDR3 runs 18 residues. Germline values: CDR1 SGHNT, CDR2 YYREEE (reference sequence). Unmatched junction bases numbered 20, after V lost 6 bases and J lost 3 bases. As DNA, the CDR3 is TGTGCCAGCACCCGGACAGGGCGATGGGATAATACGATCTACGAGCAGTACTTC. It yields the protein CASTRTGRWDNTIYEQYF.

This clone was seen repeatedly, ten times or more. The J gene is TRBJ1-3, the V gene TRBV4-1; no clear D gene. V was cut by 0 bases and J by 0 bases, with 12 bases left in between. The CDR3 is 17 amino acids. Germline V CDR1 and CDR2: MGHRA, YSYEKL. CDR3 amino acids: CASSQDLTRGSGNTIYF. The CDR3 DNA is TGCGCCAGCAGCCAAGACCTAACCCGGGGCTCTGGAAACACCATATATTTT.

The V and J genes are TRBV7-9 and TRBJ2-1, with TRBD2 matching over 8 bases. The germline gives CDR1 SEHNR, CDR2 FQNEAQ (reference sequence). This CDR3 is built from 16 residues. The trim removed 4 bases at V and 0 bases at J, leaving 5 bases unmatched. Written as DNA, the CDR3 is TGTGCCAGCAGCTCCGGGAGGGGAATCTCCTACAATGAGCAGTTCTTC. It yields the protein CASSSGRGISYNEQFF.

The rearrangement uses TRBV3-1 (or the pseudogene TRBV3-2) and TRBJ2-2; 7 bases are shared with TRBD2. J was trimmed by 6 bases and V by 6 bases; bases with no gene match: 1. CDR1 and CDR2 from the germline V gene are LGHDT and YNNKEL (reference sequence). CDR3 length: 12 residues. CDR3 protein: CASRLASGELFF. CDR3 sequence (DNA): TGTGCCAGCAGACTAGCGTCCGGGGAGCTGTTTTTT.

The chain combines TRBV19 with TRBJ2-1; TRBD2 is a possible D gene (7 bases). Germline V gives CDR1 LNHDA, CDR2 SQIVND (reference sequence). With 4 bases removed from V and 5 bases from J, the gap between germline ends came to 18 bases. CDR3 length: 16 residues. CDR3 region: CASSTQQGLRNNEQFF. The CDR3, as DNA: TGTGCCAGTAGTACGCAACAGGGACTACGGAACAATGAGCAGTTCTTC.

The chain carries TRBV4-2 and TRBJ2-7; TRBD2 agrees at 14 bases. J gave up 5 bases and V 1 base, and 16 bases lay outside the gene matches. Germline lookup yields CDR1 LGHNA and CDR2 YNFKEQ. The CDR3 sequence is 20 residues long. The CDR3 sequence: CASSQGLGTSGSFRRDEQYF. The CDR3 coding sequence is TGTGCCAGCAGCCAAGGCCTCGGGACTAGCGGGAGCTTTCGCCGGGACGAGCAGTACTTC.

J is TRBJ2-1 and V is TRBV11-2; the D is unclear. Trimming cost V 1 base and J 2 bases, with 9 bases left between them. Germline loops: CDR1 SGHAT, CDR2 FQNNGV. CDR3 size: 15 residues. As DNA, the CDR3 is TGTGCCAGCAGCTTAGTTGTTACTCCCTACAATGAGCAGTTCTTC. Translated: CASSLVVTPYNEQFF.

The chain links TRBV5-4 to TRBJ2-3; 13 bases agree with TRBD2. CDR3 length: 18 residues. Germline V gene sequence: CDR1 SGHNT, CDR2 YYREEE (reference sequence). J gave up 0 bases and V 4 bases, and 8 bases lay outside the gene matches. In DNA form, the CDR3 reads TGTGCCAGCAGCCTAGGACTAGCGGGAGTTAAGAGCACAGATACGCAGTATTTT. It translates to CASSLGLAGVKSTDTQYF.

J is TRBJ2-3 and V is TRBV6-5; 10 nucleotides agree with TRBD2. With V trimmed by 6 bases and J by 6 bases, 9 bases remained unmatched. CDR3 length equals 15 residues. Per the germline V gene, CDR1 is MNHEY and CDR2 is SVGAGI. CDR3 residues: CASSGLAGARDTQYF. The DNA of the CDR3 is TGTGCCAGCAGCGGTCTAGCGGGAGCTCGGGATACGCAGTATTTT.

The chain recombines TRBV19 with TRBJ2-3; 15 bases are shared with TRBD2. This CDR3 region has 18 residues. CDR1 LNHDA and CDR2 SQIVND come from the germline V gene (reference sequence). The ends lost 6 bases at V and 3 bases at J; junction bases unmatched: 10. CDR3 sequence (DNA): TGTGCCAGTAGGCAACGCGGACTAGCGGGAGGGTCGACAGATACGCAGTATTTT. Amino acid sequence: CASRQRGLAGGSTDTQYF.

CDR3 DNA: TGTGCCAGCAGCTTGGCCGGACAGGTGAACACTGAAGCTTTCTTT. It translates to CASSLAGQVNTEAFF. The V and J genes are TRBV11-1 and TRBJ1-1; 7 nucleotides align to TRBD1. Unmatched junction bases numbered 4, after V lost 3 bases and J lost 0 bases. The CDR3 contains 15 residues. Germline V gene lookup returns CDR1 SGHAT and CDR2 FQDESV (reference sequence).

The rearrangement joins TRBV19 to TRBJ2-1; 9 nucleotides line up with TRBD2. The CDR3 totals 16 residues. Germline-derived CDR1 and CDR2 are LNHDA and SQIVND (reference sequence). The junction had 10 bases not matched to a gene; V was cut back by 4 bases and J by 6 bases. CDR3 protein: CASSTTLLAGINEQFF. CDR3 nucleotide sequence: TGTGCCAGTAGTACCACTTTGCTAGCGGGGATCAATGAGCAGTTCTTC.

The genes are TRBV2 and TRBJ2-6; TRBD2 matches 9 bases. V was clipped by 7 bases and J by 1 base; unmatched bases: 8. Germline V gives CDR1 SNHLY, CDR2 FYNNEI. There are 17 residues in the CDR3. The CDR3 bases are TGTGCCAGCAAACCGGGACTAGCATTGTCTGGGGCCAACGTCCTGACTTTC. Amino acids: CASKPGLALSGANVLTF.

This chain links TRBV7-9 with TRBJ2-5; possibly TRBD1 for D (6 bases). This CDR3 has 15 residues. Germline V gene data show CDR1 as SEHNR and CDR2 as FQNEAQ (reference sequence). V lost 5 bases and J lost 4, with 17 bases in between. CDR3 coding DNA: TGTGCCAGCAGCCCAAAAACAGGGTCGGGAGAGACCCAGTACTTC. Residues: CASSPKTGSGETQYF.

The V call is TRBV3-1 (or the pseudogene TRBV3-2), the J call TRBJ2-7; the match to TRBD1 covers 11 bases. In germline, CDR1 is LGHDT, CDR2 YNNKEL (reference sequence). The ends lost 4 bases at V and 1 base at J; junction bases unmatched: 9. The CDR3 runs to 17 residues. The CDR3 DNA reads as TGTGCCAGCAGCCGAGGACAGGGGGCGCCGACGTCCTACGAGCAGTACTTC. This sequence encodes CASSRGQGAPTSYEQYF.

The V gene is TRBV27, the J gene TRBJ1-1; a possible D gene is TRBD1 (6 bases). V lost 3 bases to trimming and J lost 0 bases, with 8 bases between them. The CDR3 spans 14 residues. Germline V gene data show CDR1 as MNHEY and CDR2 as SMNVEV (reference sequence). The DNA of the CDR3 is TGTGCCAGCAGTTTGGGGGGGCTGAACACTGAAGCTTTCTTT. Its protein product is CASSLGGLNTEAFF.

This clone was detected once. CDR3 loop: CASSLELGTGNPLTYEQYF. The CDR3 nucleotides are TGTGCCAGCAGTTTAGAATTAGGGACAGGGAATCCTTTAACCTACGAGCAGTACTTC. V and J are TRBV28 and TRBJ2-7; TRBD1 matches 9 bases. Germline values: CDR1 MDHEN, CDR2 SYDVKM. J gave up 2 bases and V 2 bases, and 16 bases lay outside the gene matches. The CDR3 loop spans 19 amino acids.

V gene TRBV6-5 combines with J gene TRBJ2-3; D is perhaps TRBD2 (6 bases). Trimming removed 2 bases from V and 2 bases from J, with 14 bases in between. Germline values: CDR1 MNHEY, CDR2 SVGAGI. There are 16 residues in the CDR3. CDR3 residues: CASSYGGYLPTDTQYF. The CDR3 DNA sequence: TGTGCCAGCAGTTACGGGGGGTACCTCCCCACAGATACGCAGTATTTT.

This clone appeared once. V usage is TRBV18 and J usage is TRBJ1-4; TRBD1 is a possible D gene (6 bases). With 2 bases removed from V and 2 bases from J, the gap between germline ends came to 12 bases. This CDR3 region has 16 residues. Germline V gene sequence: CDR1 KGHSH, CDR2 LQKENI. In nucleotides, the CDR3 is TGTGCCAGCTCACCAAACAGGGTCGGGACTAATGAAAAACTGTTTTTT. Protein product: CASSPNRVGTNEKLFF.

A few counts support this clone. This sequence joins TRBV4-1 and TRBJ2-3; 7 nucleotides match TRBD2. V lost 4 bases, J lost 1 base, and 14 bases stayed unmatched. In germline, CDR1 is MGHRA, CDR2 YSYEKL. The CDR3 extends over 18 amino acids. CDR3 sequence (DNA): TGCGCCAGCAGCCCCAGGGAGGGGCGGGAGCACCGCACAGATACGCAGTATTTT. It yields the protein CASSPREGREHRTDTQYF.